This T cell receptor beta chain was sequenced for a study of identical twins. The table lists this clonotype with many counts. The antigen remains undetermined. CDR3 size: 14 residues. Germline V gene data show CDR1 as MDHEN and CDR2 as SYDVKM. V lost 10 bases, J lost 10 bases, and 14 bases stayed unmatched. TCRdb itself ran the 5' RACE reads through MiXCR, one entry per CDR3 protein. The sample gives fewer than 550,000 distinct CDR3 sequences, roughly 15% of which show up once; more than 0.4% is in the top ten. Findings of the study overall: For cord blood, abundant beta clonotypes had fewer insertions, unlike memory repertoires, which showed none. Excess twin sharing in beta out-of-frame sequences was weaker. Not following the same donors, the study drew its conclusions from cross-sectional statistical analysis. Models underestimated how often monozygotic twins shared out-of-frame TCR alpha.

This sample also appeared in a second study, on yellow fever vaccine responses in identical twins.

Sequenced material: CD4+ T cells sorted from blood. The clonotype was recovered from a young woman in good health. The V call is TRBV28, the J call TRBJ2-1; 9 positions agree with TRBD2. The CDR3 nucleotides are TGTGCCATAGGGGGCGGGAGGGCTGTAGGAGAGCAGTTCTTC. It specifies CAIGGGRAVGEQFF.